The clone carrying this TCR beta chain was detected many times. Its target is unknown. Other DNA sequences from this sample encode an identical CDR3 as well. The entire patient cohort was treatment-naive prior to thyroid surgery. Germline V lookup: CDR1 LNHNV, CDR2 YYDKDF (reference sequence). V shed 5 bases and J shed 1 base, with 8 bases lying between them. The CDR3 is 13 amino acids. This sample is drawn from a study of metastatic and nonmetastatic thyroid tumors. Study-level findings and limits: Compared with benign nodules, malignant thyroid tumors were reported to have significantly higher TCR beta diversity in both blood and tumor.

How the authors handled the data: Using the CDR3 differences seen across clinicopathological groups, the authors built a distant-metastasis classifier for papillary thyroid cancer, which was meant to discriminate distant-metastatic patients. With MiXCR, TCRdb reprocessed the PCR reads. It is TCRdb's table, rather than the study itself, that gives the V and J calls and clone size. This sample yields around 19,000 clones, of which about 11% are seen a single time; roughly 7.6% belongs to the top ten. The sequenced sample consisted of blood. J is TRBJ1-1 and V is TRBV15, with D uncertain. The clonotype was recovered from a female donor with papillary thyroid cancer or a benign thyroid nodule (not recorded which). Some clones in this sample may be carry-over from other donors' samples. CDR3 sequence: CATSAKGNTEAFF. CDR3 sequence (DNA): TGTGCCACCAGCGCTAAGGGGAACACTGAAGCTTTCTTT. The whole variable domain, remainder taken from reference TRBV15 and TRBJ1-1, is DAMVIQNPRYQVTQFGKPVTLSCSQTLNHNVMYWYQQKSSQAPKLLFHYYDKDFNNEADTPDNFQSRRPNTSFCFLDIRSPGLGDTAMYLCATSAKGNTEAFFGQGTRLTVV.